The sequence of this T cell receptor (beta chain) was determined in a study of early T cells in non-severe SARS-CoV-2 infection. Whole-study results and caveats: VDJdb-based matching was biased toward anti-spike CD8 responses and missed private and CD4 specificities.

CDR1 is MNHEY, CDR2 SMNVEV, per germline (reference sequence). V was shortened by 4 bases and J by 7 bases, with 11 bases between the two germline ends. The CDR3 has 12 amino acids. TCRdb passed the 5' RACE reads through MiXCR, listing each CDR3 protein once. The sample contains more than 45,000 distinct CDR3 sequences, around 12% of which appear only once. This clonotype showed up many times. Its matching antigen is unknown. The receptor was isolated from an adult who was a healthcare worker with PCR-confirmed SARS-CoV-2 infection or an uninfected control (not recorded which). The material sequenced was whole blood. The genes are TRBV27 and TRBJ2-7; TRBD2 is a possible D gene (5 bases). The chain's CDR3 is CASSSSSGEQYF. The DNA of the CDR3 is TGTGCCAGCAGTTCCTCTTCGGGGGAGCAGTACTTC.